This is a list of T cell receptor beta chains from one sample in a study of tumor and adjacent non-tumor tissue in lung cancer. TCRdb re-analysed the multiplex PCR reads in MiXCR, keeping a single row per CDR3 protein. Of under 150,000 distinct CDR3 sequences detected, approximately 66% appear once; the ten largest clones hold roughly 20%. The specimen sequenced was lung tumor tissue. All receptors derive from a man between 60 and 75 years old with small cell lung cancer. CDR3s include the opening cysteine and the closing phenylalanine or tryptophan. Some rows have no size entry. The others give once, few or many, or a class for an expanded clone.

CDR3	size	V	J
CATRTGNTEAFF	NA	TRBV10-3	TRBJ1-1
CPSRSTGYTF	NA	TRBV6-1	TRBJ1-2
CVSSQEQGIKPKHF	NA	TRBV4-2	TRBJ1-5
CANRQDPHGTGYYEQYF	NA	TRBV4-1	TRBJ2-7
CASSRGTSTDTQYF	many	TRBV11-2	TRBJ2-3
CSAKAEGADTEAFF	NA	TRBV20-1	TRBJ1-1
CSARGAGDNYGYTF	NA	TRBV20-1	TRBJ1-2
CASSIDSSYEQYF	many	TRBV6-2/TRBV6-3	TRBJ2-7
CSARGTGTGVNEQYF	few	TRBV20-1	TRBJ2-7
CSARDGGGSDTQYF	NA	TRBV20-1	TRBJ2-3
CSVVGGSIIEAFF	NA	TRBV29-1	TRBJ1-1
CASSLGTSGEDTQYF	NA	TRBV11-2	TRBJ2-3
CSAYPGPGTDTQYF	NA	TRBV20-1	TRBJ2-3
CASSLTGQGPYNEQFF	once	TRBV11-3	TRBJ2-1
CAVSIGPNNEQFF	NA	TRBV6-2/TRBV6-3	TRBJ2-1
CSAGGGGVNEQFF	few	TRBV20-1	TRBJ2-1
CASRSGPEDTGELFF	many	TRBV7-9	TRBJ2-2
CASKEGGTKGTDTQYF	few	TRBV5-4	TRBJ2-3
CASSARLAGASSTDTHYF	NA	TRBV11-2	TRBJ2-3
CSASTGTGDNSLLHF	NA	TRBV20-1	TRBJ1-6
CASSLFRVATNEKLFF	few	TRBV5-6	TRBJ1-4
CASSSRRGYRTLELFF	NA	TRBV11-1	TRBJ2-2
CSAVGRAGYNEQFF	few	TRBV20-1	TRBJ2-1
CASCYIAGTSYNEQFF	NA	TRBV6-6	TRBJ2-1
CDSSLQETQYF	NA	TRBV5-4	TRBJ2-5
CSASDILDMQYF	once	TRBV20-1	TRBJ2-3
CSVTDRIYNEQFF	few	TRBV29-1	TRBJ2-1
CASSEALYEQFF	many	TRBV6-1	TRBJ2-1
CSARDQAGGWGYTF	NA	TRBV20-1	TRBJ1-2
CASSAGTDSSNYGYTF	many	TRBV6-1	TRBJ1-2
CASSLFSTGPAGPPRQFF	NA	TRBV12-3/TRBV12-4	TRBJ2-1
CSEGGQGFNQPQHF	NA	TRBV20-1	TRBJ1-5
CASTRARGDYNELFF	NA	TRBV12-3/TRBV12-4	TRBJ2-1
CSARTSGRAEAFF	few	TRBV20-1	TRBJ1-1
CASSSTTGLAKNIQYF	many	TRBV28	TRBJ2-4
CASSLVLAGASGANILSF	NA	TRBV11-2	TRBJ2-6
CSARDRGLAGGPPDTQYF	NA	TRBV20-1	TRBJ2-3
CASSYWGRGDTQYF	many	TRBV6-2/TRBV6-3	TRBJ2-3
CVSSPGITDTQNF	NA	TRBV11-1	TRBJ2-3
CNARAGGRSGTEAFF	NA	TRBV20-1	TRBJ1-1
CAIGAGINAPDTQYF	NA	TRBV10-3	TRBJ2-3
CSVKTGVGGANVLTF	many	TRBV29-1	TRBJ2-6
CASSFGGQGAYDYTF	NA	TRBV12-3/TRBV12-4	TRBJ1-2
CTSCSGTGCSGSHEQFF	NA	TRBV5-1	TRBJ2-1
CAITRAGGNTEAFF	NA	TRBV10-3	TRBJ1-1
CASQKRRGNNEQFF	NA	TRBV11-2	TRBJ2-1
CSARANSEQFF	few	TRBV20-1	TRBJ2-1
CASSGGLVGTDTQYF	many	TRBV6-1	TRBJ2-3
CASSLLAGEGYGYTF	NA	TRBV4-1	TRBJ1-2
CSARNTGELFF	NA	TRBV29-1	TRBJ2-2
CNARDFDEQFF	NA	TRBV20-1	TRBJ2-1
CASSNLMGAGSYNEQFF	many	TRBV4-1	TRBJ2-1
CSAGRLAGWWYEQFF	NA	TRBV20-1	TRBJ2-1
CATSDVNTEAFF	NA	TRBV24-1	TRBJ1-1
CASSPGQGLYGYTF	few	TRBV4-1	TRBJ1-2
CASNPKLVGSYDEQFF	NA	TRBV10-1	TRBJ2-1